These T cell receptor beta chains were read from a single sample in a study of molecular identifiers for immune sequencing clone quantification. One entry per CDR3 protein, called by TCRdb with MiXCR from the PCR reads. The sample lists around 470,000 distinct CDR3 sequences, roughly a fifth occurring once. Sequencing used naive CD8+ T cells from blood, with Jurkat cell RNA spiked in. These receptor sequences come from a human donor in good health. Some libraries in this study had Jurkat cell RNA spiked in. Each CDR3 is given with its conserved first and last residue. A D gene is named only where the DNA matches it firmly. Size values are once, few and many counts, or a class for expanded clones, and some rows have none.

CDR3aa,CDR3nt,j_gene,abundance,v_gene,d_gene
CASSTPTGDKAFF,TGTGCCAGTAGTACCCCGACAGGGGATAAAGCTTTCTTT,TRBJ1-1,many,TRBV19,TRBD1
CASSERDENTEAFF,TGTGCCAGTTCCGAGCGGGACGAGAACACTGAAGCTTTCTTT,TRBJ1-1,few,TRBV19,-
CASSLHRGRQETQYF,TGTGCCAGCAGTTTACACAGGGGTCGCCAAGAGACCCAGTACTTC,TRBJ2-5,many,TRBV12-3/TRBV12-4,TRBD1
CASSPGWPGYTF,TGTGCCAGCAGCCCCGGTTGGCCTGGCTACACCTTC,TRBJ1-2,many,TRBV7-2,-
CASSQIYPTSYEQYF,TGCGCCAGCAGCCAAATATATCCTACTTCCTACGAGCAGTACTTC,TRBJ2-7,many,TRBV4-3,-
CASRPDRTLEAFF,TGTGCCAGCAGGCCGGACAGAACCCTTGAAGCTTTCTTT,TRBJ1-1,many,TRBV6-2/TRBV6-3,-
CASSLEASMSYTF,TGTGCCAGCAGCTTGGAGGCCTCTATGAGCTACACCTTC,TRBJ1-2,many,TRBV5-4,-
CSARGPLPDTQYF,TGCAGTGCTAGAGGGCCCCTTCCAGATACGCAGTATTTT,TRBJ2-3,many,TRBV20-1,-
CSARPGLAEIYNEQFF,TGCAGTGCTCGCCCGGGACTAGCGGAAATATACAATGAGCAGTTCTTC,TRBJ2-1,-,TRBV20-1,TRBD2
CASSPETGSSYEQYF,TGTGCCAGCAGCCCGGAAACAGGGAGCTCCTACGAGCAGTACTTC,TRBJ2-7,many,TRBV12-3/TRBV12-4,-